Here is one T cell receptor (beta chain) with its context. As yet, its antigen is unknown. The data are from a study of cytomegalovirus exposure and HLA in healthy donors. Study-wide results and limits: In a later analysis, HLA-C alleles had the fewest associated TCRs, DRB1 alleles the most. A cluster of highly shared sequence variants was likely a sequencing artifact. Later examination showed HLA-associated TCR beta chains had greater clonal expansion than equally common others.

With 60 Vbeta and 13 Jbeta primers, the PCR was carried out. The table came from immunoSEQ multiplex PCR; TCRdb's copy has only in-frame clones and leaves some out. The sample shows 250,000 or so clones, 75% to 85% of them seen only once. CDR1 MNHNS and CDR2 SASEGT come from the germline V gene. The CDR3 runs 16 residues. V lost 4 bases and J lost 5; bases outside the gene matches: 9. The sequenced material came from PBMCs. The receptor was isolated from a woman aged 60-75 years in good health and CMV-seropositive. This chain uses TRBV6-1 with TRBJ2-7; 12 bases map to TRBD2. The DNA for the CDR3 is TGTGCCAGCAGTGGCCCACTAGCGGGAGGTCTCCACGAGCAGTACTTC. It translates to CASSGPLAGGLHEQYF.